Below, 30 T cell receptor beta chains from the same sample are listed, as sequenced in a study of T cell responses to AZD1222 COVID-19 vaccine. Produced via immunoSEQ multiplex PCR; TCRdb's table is partial and in-frame only. This sample carries tens of thousands of clones, 91% of them seen once, and the ten largest clones take around 8%. Specimen: peripheral blood, collected 28 days after the second AZD1222 dose. The receptors originated from an adult who received the AZD1222 COVID-19 vaccine.

This chain uses TRBV11-2 with TRBJ2-5; D remains ambiguous. The CDR3 runs 13 residues. Trimming cost V 4 bases and J 5 bases, with 11 bases left between them. The germline CDR1 and CDR2 sequences are SGHAT and FQNNGV. This CDR3 is CASSSAPRETQYF. The CDR3 region has the DNA TGTGCCAGCAGCTCAGCCCCCCGGGAGACCCAGTACTTC.

This clone was seen a single time. This chain links TRBV4-2 with TRBJ2-5, with D possibly matching TRBD2 (6 bases). V was clipped by 0 bases and J by 3 bases, with 11 bases between them. The CDR3 spans 15 residues. CDR1 is LGHNA and CDR2 is YNFKEQ in the germline V gene. In DNA form, the CDR3 reads TGTGCCAGCAGCCAAGATCCACTAGCAGAAGAGACCCAGTACTTC. Its translation: CASSQDPLAEETQYF.

With respect to this clone: One end of the junction is discordant with germline, which a read error may explain. The J gene is TRBJ2-5, the V gene TRBV7-7, with TRBD2 identical over 10 bases. The germline gives CDR1 SSHAT, CDR2 FNYEAQ (reference sequence). CDR3 length: 15 residues. The CDR3: CASSPASGSLGTQYF. Written as DNA, the CDR3 is TGTGCTAGCAGCCCTGCTAGCGGGAGCTTAGGGACCCAGTACTTC.

V usage is TRBV30 and J usage is TRBJ1-2; D not resolved. Between the trimmed V and J ends, which lost 3 bases and 2 bases, there was a span of 1 base. The CDR3 runs 10 residues. From germline, CDR1 is GTSNPN and CDR2 SVGIG (reference sequence). The CDR3 DNA follows: TGTGCCTGGAGGAACTATGGCTACACCTTC. Its protein is CAWRNYGYTF.

V is TRBV6-2 or TRBV6-3 and J is TRBJ2-1; TRBD2 matches 7 bases. Germline lookup yields CDR1 MNHEY and CDR2 SVGEGT. The CDR3 runs to 17 residues. V dropped 2 bases and J dropped 6; count of bases not matched to a gene: 13. The CDR3 sequence: CASSYPNSGLPSNEQFF. The CDR3 DNA reads as TGTGCCAGCAGTTACCCCAATAGCGGGCTCCCCTCCAATGAGCAGTTCTTC.

Written as DNA, the CDR3 is TGTGCCAGTAGTGCAGGGACAGGGTTTTCCTACGAGCAGTACTTC. Residues: CASSAGTGFSYEQYF. V usage is TRBV19 and J usage is TRBJ2-7; 9 bases align to TRBD1. V dropped 5 bases and J dropped 1; count of bases not matched to a gene: 6. From germline, CDR1 is LNHDA and CDR2 SQIVND (reference sequence). The CDR3 covers 15 residues.

This clone has only one observation. The rearrangement joins TRBV2 to TRBJ2-7, with 11 bases identical to TRBD2. The CDR3 loop spans 16 amino acids. V shed 6 bases and J 6 bases; nucleotides not matched to a gene: 13. Germline CDR1 is SNHLY and CDR2 is FYNNEI. CDR3 DNA sequence: TGTGCCAGCAGAGGAACTAGCGGGAGAACAAGAAGCGAGCAGTACTTC. Translated: CASRGTSGRTRSEQYF.

This sequence joins TRBV19 and TRBJ1-6, with D perhaps TRBD1 (5 bases). In germline, CDR1 is LNHDA, CDR2 SQIVND (reference sequence). The germline V and J ends were trimmed by 11 bases and 10 bases, with 21 bases remaining between them. The CDR3 has 14 residues. This CDR3 reads CASTAAGGGSPLHF. CDR3 in DNA: TGTGCCTCCACAGCGGCCGGGGGGGGGTCACCCCTCCACTTT.

J is TRBJ2-7 and V is TRBV5-1; a possible D gene is TRBD2 (6 bases). The CDR3 runs 16 residues. Germline assignment: CDR1 SGHRS and CDR2 YFSETQ. Trimming stripped 4 bases from V and 2 bases from J, with 19 bases between. CDR3 DNA: TGCGCCAGCAGCGCGAAGCCGGGACTCACAACCTACGAGCAGTACTTC. It encodes CASSAKPGLTTYEQYF.

The chain employs TRBV28 and TRBJ1-2, with 7 positions matching TRBD1. The CDR3 has 16 amino acids. V gave up 8 bases and J gave up 2 bases; unmatched junction bases: 14. Germline values: CDR1 MDHEN, CDR2 SYDVKM. CDR3 in DNA: TGTGCCAGCCAAATCGACAGGGCCAATTCCAACTATGGCTACACCTTC. Translating gives CASQIDRANSNYGYTF.

This clone was counted once. The genes are TRBV11-3 and TRBJ2-2; no definite D call. The V gene's germline CDR1 is SGHNT and CDR2 YENEEA. There are 14 residues in the CDR3. The V end was cut by 1 base, the J end by 5 bases, with 8 bases between. CDR3 nucleotides: TGTGCCAGCAGCTTAGCCCCGGTAACCGGGGAGCTGTTTTTT. It is translated as CASSLAPVTGELFF.

V is TRBV27 and J is TRBJ2-7; D not resolved. Trimming removed 5 bases at V and 7 bases at J, with 18 bases between. Germline V CDR1 and CDR2: MNHEY, SMNVEV (reference sequence). This CDR3 is built from 14 residues. As DNA, the CDR3 is TGTGCCAGCAGTCCCCCTGGTCGGGCTTGGGAGCAGTACTTC. Encoded protein: CASSPPGRAWEQYF.

The DNA of the CDR3 is TGTGCCAGCAGTTTTTCTGAGAACACTGAAGCTTTCTTT. Its translation is CASSFSENTEAFF. The J gene is TRBJ1-1, the V gene TRBV12-3 or TRBV12-4; no definite D call. The CDR3 extends over 13 amino acids. V was clipped by 3 bases and J by 1 base, with 6 bases between them.

This clone appeared once. The J gene is TRBJ2-7, the V gene TRBV25-1; 10 bases fit TRBD1. This CDR3 spans 14 amino acids. V gave up 5 bases and J gave up 1 base; unmatched junction bases: 2. Germline V lookup: CDR1 MGHDK, CDR2 SYGVNS. The DNA of the CDR3 is TGTGCCAGCAGTTGGACAGGGGGGTCCTACGAGCAGTACTTC. Its protein product is CASSWTGGSYEQYF.

V usage is TRBV29-1 and J usage is TRBJ2-5; TRBD1 agrees at 8 bases. The J segment lost 1 base and the V segment lost 7 bases, leaving 2 bases of the junction unmatched. The CDR3 has 12 residues. Germline assignment: CDR1 SQVTM and CDR2 ANQGSEA. The CDR3 region has the DNA TGCAGCGCTGGACAGGGCCAAGAGACCCAGTACTTC. Translating gives CSAGQGQETQYF. Combining the CDR3 with reference TRBV29-1 and TRBJ2-5 gives the whole variable domain SAVISQKPSRDICQRGTSLTIQCQVDSQVTMMFWYRQQPGQSLTLIATANQGSEATYESGFVIDKFPISRPNLTFSTLTVSNMSPEDSSIYLCSAGQGQETQYFGPGTRLLVL.

The chain links TRBV30 to TRBJ1-5; TRBD1 is a possible D gene (5 bases). V shed 4 bases and J shed 6 bases, with 16 bases lying between them. Germline-derived CDR1 and CDR2 are GTSNPN and SVGIG (reference sequence). The CDR3 loop spans 14 amino acids. The CDR3 region is CAWTRGLGGQPQHF. The CDR3, as DNA: TGTGCCTGGACCCGTGGGTTGGGGGGTCAGCCCCAGCATTTT. The full variable domain, in which reference TRBV30 and TRBJ1-5 provide the parts outside the CDR3, is SQTIHQWPATLVQPVGSPLSLECTVEGTSNPNLYWYRQAAGRGLQLLFYSVGIGQISSEVPQNLSASRPQDRQFILSSKKLLLSDSGFYLCAWTRGLGGQPQHFGDGTRLSIL.

The chain joins TRBV2 to TRBJ1-1; D remains unclear. The CDR3 consists of 11 residues. Germline CDR1 SNHLY, CDR2 FYNNEI. Trimming cost V 7 bases and J 6 bases, with 9 bases left between them. CDR3 sequence (DNA): TGTGCCAGCATCGGTTACGCTGAAGCTTTCTTT. This sequence encodes CASIGYAEAFF.

This rearrangement joins TRBV29-1 to TRBJ2-3, with a tentative D call TRBD2 (6 bases). CDR1 and CDR2 (germline): SQVTM, ANQGSEA. The CDR3 covers 14 residues. Trimming removed 5 bases at V and 3 bases at J, with 15 bases between. CDR3 sequence: CSVSLGGTTDTQYF. For the CDR3, the DNA is TGCAGCGTTTCCCTTGGCGGGACGACAGATACGCAGTATTTT.

Only a few counts were recorded for this clone. The V gene is TRBV29-1, the J gene TRBJ1-2; TRBD1 might be the D (5 bases). The CDR3 spans 12 residues. Germline CDR1 and CDR2: SQVTM and ANQGSEA. V dropped 6 bases and J dropped 2 bases, with 10 bases sitting between them. CDR3 loop: CSVGTTNYGYTF. In DNA, the CDR3 is TGCAGCGTCGGGACGACAAACTATGGCTACACCTTC.

This clone was recorded once. The rearrangement uses TRBV3-1 (or the pseudogene TRBV3-2) and TRBJ2-2; 7 positions agree with TRBD2. The germline gives CDR1 LGHDT, CDR2 YNNKEL (reference sequence). This CDR3 comprises 15 residues. Trimming took 2 bases from V and 7 from J; bases not matched to a gene: 7. For the CDR3, the DNA is TGTGCCAGCAGCCAAAATTCAGGGAGGGACGGGGAGCTGTTTTTT. Translation gives CASSQNSGRDGELFF.

The chain is built from TRBV19 and TRBJ2-2; 9 bases agree with TRBD1. Germline V lookup: CDR1 LNHDA, CDR2 SQIVND (reference sequence). CDR3 length: 13 residues. V was pared by 9 bases and J by 5 bases, with 4 bases of the junction left unmatched. The CDR3 DNA reads as TGTGCCAGCCGGGACAGGGCAACCGGGGAGCTGTTTTTT. As protein: CASRDRATGELFF. Supplemented by reference TRBV19 and TRBJ2-2, the full variable domain reads DGGITQSPKYLFRKEGQNVTLSCEQNLNHDAMYWYRQDPGQGLRLIYYSQIVNDFQKGDIAEGYSVSREKKESFPLTVTSAQKNPTAFYLCASRDRATGELFFGEGSRLTVL.

The rearrangement uses TRBV18 and TRBJ2-1; D is possibly TRBD2 (6 bases). Germline V gene sequence: CDR1 KGHSH, CDR2 LQKENI. The CDR3 loop spans 14 amino acids. Trimming shortened V by 0 bases and J by 7 bases, and 10 bases separated the two germline ends. Here the CDR3 DNA reads TGTGCCAGCTCACCACCGGGTAGCGGTAATGAGCAGTTCTTC. It codes for CASSPPGSGNEQFF.

V gene TRBV7-6 combines with J gene TRBJ2-1, with D possibly called TRBD1 or TRBD2 (5 bases each). The germline gives CDR1 SGHVS, CDR2 FNYEAQ. V lost 3 bases and J lost 10, with 10 bases in between. This CDR3 comprises 12 residues. The CDR3 DNA follows: TGTGCCAGCAGCTTTAGAGGGGAGGAGCAGTTCTTC. Translating it yields CASSFRGEEQFF.

This sequence joins TRBV9 and TRBJ1-1, with 9 positions matching TRBD1. Germline assignment: CDR1 SGDLS and CDR2 YYNGEE. Trimming cost V 3 bases and J 7 bases; bases outside gene matches: 7. The CDR3 contains 14 residues. In nucleotides, the CDR3 is TGTGCCAGCAGCGCCGAACAGGGGGCTAATGAAGCTTTCTTT. This sequence encodes CASSAEQGANEAFF. Supplemented by reference TRBV9 and TRBJ1-1, the full variable domain reads DSGVTQTPKHLITATGQRVTLRCSPRSGDLSVYWYQQSLDQGLQFLIQYYNGEERAKGNILERFSAQQFPDLHSELNLSSLELGDSALYFCASSAEQGANEAFFGQGTRLTVV.

This clone showed up just once. The rearrangement uses TRBV7-2 and TRBJ2-5; TRBD2 matches 11 bases. With 5 bases clipped from V and 5 bases from J, the junction kept 7 bases outside the gene matches. The CDR3 length is 15 residues. Germline loops: CDR1 SGHTA, CDR2 FQGNSA. CDR3 nucleotides: TGTGCCAGCAGCAACCGTAGCGGGAGGGCGGAGACCCAGTACTTC. Its protein is CASSNRSGRAETQYF.

The V call is TRBV10-3, the J call TRBJ2-7; TRBD2 agrees at 11 bases. After removal of 5 bases from V and 3 bases from J, the junction contained 3 bases not matched to a gene. Germline assignment: CDR1 ENHRY and CDR2 SYGVKD. This CDR3 is built from 14 residues. The CDR3 is CAISTGTSGYEQYF. CDR3 DNA: TGTGCCATCAGTACCGGGACTAGCGGCTACGAGCAGTACTTC.

This clone was counted once. CDR3 sequence reads: CASSLAWEVGTQYF. For the CDR3, the DNA is TGCGCCAGCAGCTTGGCCTGGGAGGTAGGGACCCAGTACTTC. The chain joins TRBV5-1 to TRBJ2-5, with D possibly being TRBD2 (6 bases). Trimming took 0 bases from V and 7 from J, leaving 13 bases between them. Germline values: CDR1 SGHRS, CDR2 YFSETQ. There are 14 residues in the CDR3.

The genes are TRBV6-5 and TRBJ1-4; TRBD1 aligns across 8 bases. Germline V gene data show CDR1 as MNHEY and CDR2 as SVGAGI. The CDR3 covers 14 residues. The J segment lost 8 bases and the V segment lost 7 bases, leaving 9 bases of the junction unmatched. In DNA, the CDR3 is TGTGCCAGCAAACTGGACAGGGTTAAAGAAAAACTGTTTTTT. Protein: CASKLDRVKEKLFF.

The chain links TRBV6-6 to TRBJ2-2; D gene ambiguous. V lost 7 bases to trimming and J lost 6 bases, with 12 bases between them. The CDR3 sequence is 13 residues long. Germline V CDR1 and CDR2: MNHNY, SVGAGI (reference sequence). The CDR3, as DNA: TGTGCCAGCACAACGACCCACCCCGGGGAGCTGTTTTTT. Amino acids: CASTTTHPGELFF.

This sequence joins TRBV20-1 and TRBJ1-2; D is possibly TRBD1 (6 bases). Trimming left V 3 bases short and J 2 bases short, with 10 bases between. Germline-derived CDR1 and CDR2 are DFQATT and SNEGSKA (reference sequence). This CDR3 region has 13 residues. For the CDR3, the DNA is TGCAGTGCTAGTATGGGGGCAAACTATGGCTACACCTTC. Translating gives CSASMGANYGYTF.